These T cell receptor beta chains were read from a single sample in a study of siplizumab effects on memory and regulatory T cells. Libraries were prepared by immunoSEQ multiplex PCR; TCRdb keeps only in-frame clonotypes and omits some of them. The table lists more than 85,000 clones, about 91% of them singletons. Sequencing was carried out using Tregs sorted from blood. These receptors all stem from a human donor in good health. CDR3s include the opening cysteine and the closing phenylalanine or tryptophan. A D gene is named only where the DNA matches it firmly. Some rows have no size entry. The others give once, few or many, or a class for an expanded clone.

cdr3_nt,cdr3_aa,d_call,v_call,clone_size,j_call
TGTGCCAGCAGTTCAAGGGGGATCGTAGGAGCTTTCTTT,CASSSRGIVGAFF,.,TRBV25-1,.,TRBJ1-1
TGTGCCAGCAGCTTTAGCCCCGGACTAGGCACACAGCAGTTCTTC,CASSFSPGLGTQQFF,TRBD2,TRBV7-9,.,TRBJ2-1
TGTGCCAGCAGCGTAGAGAGCGACAACAGAGGAAATGAGCAGTTCTTC,CASSVESDNRGNEQFF,.,TRBV9,.,TRBJ2-1
TGTGCCAGCAGTTATAGGGACGGGGATACGCAGTATTTT,CASSYRDGDTQYF,.,TRBV6-5,.,TRBJ2-3
TGTGCCTGGCTACGACAGGGGAGCGATACGCAGTATTTT,CAWLRQGSDTQYF,TRBD1,TRBV30,.,TRBJ2-3
TGTGCCAGCTCCCCGAATGGTCCCTACGAGCAGTACTTC,CASSPNGPYEQYF,.,TRBV18,.,TRBJ2-7
TGCGCCAGCAGCTTGCCAGGGACAGGGGCTGAAAAACTGTTTTTT,CASSLPGTGAEKLFF,TRBD1,TRBV5-1,once,TRBJ1-4
TGTGCCAGCAGTGATGTGCCAGGGGGGGGATTAGATGAAAAACTGTTTTTT,CASSDVPGGGLDEKLFF,TRBD1,TRBV6-1,.,TRBJ1-4
TGTGCCAGCAGTGAGCCTCCAGGGACAGCTAACTATGGCTACACCTTC,CASSEPPGTANYGYTF,TRBD1,TRBV6-1,.,TRBJ1-2
TGTGCCACCAGCAGAGCCCGGACAGGGTCTGGAAACACCATATATTTT,CATSRARTGSGNTIYF,TRBD1,TRBV15,.,TRBJ1-3
TGTGCCAGCAGCCAGGACAGGGATCAGCCCCAGCATTTT,CASSQDRDQPQHF,TRBD1,TRBV11-2,.,TRBJ1-5
TGTGCCAGCAGCCTCGGTCCCTCGGGGTACACAGATACGCAGTATTTT,CASSLGPSGYTDTQYF,.,TRBV9,many,TRBJ2-3
TGTGCCTGGAGTCCTCCGGGTCTTAGGTACACTGAAGCTTTCTTT,CAWSPPGLRYTEAFF,.,TRBV30,.,TRBJ1-1
TGTGCCAGCTCCAGGGGGGAGAACACTGAAGCTTTCTTT,CASSRGENTEAFF,TRBD1,TRBV18,.,TRBJ1-1
TGCGCCAGCAGCTTGGCCTTACTCGGGGGAGGAACTGAAGCTTTCTTT,CASSLALLGGGTEAFF,.,TRBV5-1,.,TRBJ1-1
TGTGCCAGTAGTATGGGTGGAATCTACGAGCAGTACTTC,CASSMGGIYEQYF,.,TRBV19,.,TRBJ2-7
TGTGCCAGTAGTATGACTAGCGGCACAGATACGCAGTATTTT,CASSMTSGTDTQYF,TRBD2,TRBV19,.,TRBJ2-3